One sample yielded the 7 T cell receptor beta chains listed below, sequenced in a study of T cells in Graves' hyperthyroidism and ophthalmopathy. Amplification of TCR beta CDR3 regions used RNA as the template. In the first-round RT-PCR of the TCR CDR3, the HTBI primer set was used. TCRdb reprocessed the multiplex PCR reads with MiXCR, giving one entry per CDR3 protein. This table has around 280,000 distinct CDR3 sequences, around 13% appearing once. Material for sequencing was blood. These receptors all come from a woman aged 40 to 55 with Graves' hyperthyroidism.

This clonotype came up many times. The J gene is TRBJ2-3, the V gene TRBV7-2, with a possible D match to TRBD1 (6 bases). V lost 4 bases and J lost 0, with 11 bases in between. The CDR3 spans 15 residues. CDR1 and CDR2 (germline): SGHTA, FQGNSA. CDR3 region: CASSSTGVSTDTQYF. The DNA of the CDR3 is TGTGCCAGCAGCTCGACAGGAGTTAGCACAGATACGCAGTATTTT.

This clonotype was recorded at least ten times. The V and J genes are TRBV12-3 or TRBV12-4 and TRBJ2-1; no reliable D call. The CDR3 covers 13 residues. V shed 2 bases and J shed 9 bases, with 11 bases lying between them. The CDR3 coding sequence is TGTGCCAGCAGTTTATCCATTAGGTTTGAGCAGTTCTTC. This codes for CASSLSIRFEQFF.

This clonotype was seen only a few times. This chain uses TRBV15 with TRBJ2-7, with D possibly matching TRBD2 (5 bases). Trimming removed 0 bases from V and 3 bases from J, with 12 bases in between. This CDR3 has 15 residues. Germline V CDR1 and CDR2: LNHNV, YYDKDF (reference sequence). The CDR3, as DNA: TGTGCCACCAGCAGAGATCACGGGAAGTTCTACGAGCAGTACTTC. It encodes CATSRDHGKFYEQYF. Drawing the rest from reference TRBV15 and TRBJ2-7, the complete variable domain is DAMVIQNPRYQVTQFGKPVTLSCSQTLNHNVMYWYQQKSSQAPKLLFHYYDKDFNNEADTPDNFQSRRPNTSFCFLDIRSPGLGDTAMYLCATSRDHGKFYEQYFGPGTRLTVT.

This clonotype was recorded a few times. The chain has TRBV20-1 and TRBJ2-1; unclear D gene. The CDR3 is 13 residues long. V was shortened by 6 bases and J by 0 bases, with 9 bases between the two germline ends. The germline CDR1 and CDR2 sequences are DFQATT and SNEGSKA (reference sequence). CDR3 residues: CSAASSSYNEQFF. CDR3 DNA: TGCAGTGCCGCCTCGAGCTCCTACAATGAGCAGTTCTTC.

This clonotype occurred many times. This chain joins TRBV28 and TRBJ2-7; D not resolved. In germline, CDR1 is MDHEN, CDR2 SYDVKM. This CDR3 region has 12 residues. Trimming removed 3 bases from V and 2 bases from J, with 5 bases in between. The CDR3 nucleotides are TGTGCCAGCAGTTTTGACGCCTACGAGCAGTACTTC. Amino acids: CASSFDAYEQYF.

This clonotype was seen only a few times. The J gene is TRBJ2-1, the V gene TRBV7-9, with D possibly being TRBD2 (6 bases). Germline-derived CDR1 and CDR2 are SEHNR and FQNEAQ (reference sequence). This CDR3 region has 18 residues. V was cut by 7 bases and J by 4 bases, with 26 bases left in between. CDR3 coding DNA: TGTGCCAGCAACTCCCCCTCCCTTAGCGGAACGAAATACAATGAGCAGTTCTTC. It specifies CASNSPSLSGTKYNEQFF.

This clonotype was picked up a small number of times. The chain employs TRBV11-3 and TRBJ2-5; tentative D call: TRBD1 (5 bases). Between the trimmed V and J ends, which lost 4 bases and 6 bases, there was a span of 18 bases. The CDR3 length is 15 residues. Germline V gene sequence: CDR1 SGHNT, CDR2 YENEEA. The CDR3 bases are TGTGCCAGCAGCTCCTACTTTCAGGGTGAACAGACCCAGTACTTC. Translation: CASSSYFQGEQTQYF.